This T cell receptor (beta chain) emerged from a study of T-cell memory formation after mild COVID-19. Overall study context: Largely, TCR clusters stayed within a single donor.

This clonotype was seen only a few times. What it binds is unknown. Whole-study results and caveats: Most CD4+ clones that shrank were in CM and EM, while CD8+ ones turned up in EMRA. Pre-infection memory contained some responding clones, which suggested that cross-reactive memory had joined.

5'RACE primed from the constant segment yielded TCR alpha and TCR beta cDNA libraries bearing sample barcodes and UMIs. TCRdb ran MiXCR on the 5' RACE reads and lists one entry per CDR3 protein. Of approximately 260,000 distinct CDR3 sequences in the sample, roughly 15% were seen once. The CDR3 spans 11 residues. V lost 10 bases and J 5 bases, leaving 11 bases between the germline ends. From germline, CDR1 is LNHDA and CDR2 SQIVND (reference sequence). The TCR sequence derives from a man younger than 35 who had mild COVID-19 (a few samples of this study predate the infection). Cell type and time point are not known. The chain has TRBV19 and TRBJ2-5; no reliable D call. The sample comprised PBMCs or a T cell subset sorted from them (not recorded which). The CDR3: CATEFGETQYF. The CDR3, as DNA: TGTGCCACGGAGTTCGGGGAGACCCAGTACTTC.